This T cell receptor beta chain was recorded in a study of cytomegalovirus exposure and HLA in healthy donors. Study background: The 666 first-cohort repertoires shared a platform with the approximately 130 validation repertoires, as reported in a later analysis.

TCRdb's table, derived via immunoSEQ multiplex PCR, lists solely in-frame clones and lacks some. The sample has fewer than 250,000 clones, around 90% seen once; the top ten hold about 2%. Concerning this clone itself: Its antigen is currently unknown.

The germline CDR1 and CDR2 sequences are SGHNT and YYREEE (reference sequence). CDR3 size: 14 residues. Study-wide results and caveats: Through in vitro validation, three CMV-associated chains were shown to be specific for CMV antigens. The listing of roughly 160 TCR beta chains classed them as cytomegalovirus-associated.

The TCR comes from a woman aged 18-29 years in good health and CMV-seropositive. The material sequenced was PBMCs. V and J are TRBV5-4 and TRBJ2-2; 9 bases map to TRBD2. CDR3 DNA: TGTGCAGCGGGGGGCGGGAGTAGGGCCGGGGAGCTGTTTTTT. Translation: CAAGGGSRAGELFF.